The source of this T cell receptor (beta chain) is a study of long-term antiretroviral therapy in people with HIV. General observations from the study: Clones that had undergone expansion before ART dominated the repertoire at all time points.

The libraries were made with immunoSEQ v3.0 at survey level. What sequencing targeted per sample was roughly 40,000-55,000 T-cell genomes. Some clones are missing from TCRdb's copy, which holds only in-frame ones; the method was immunoSEQ multiplex PCR. This table holds 16,000 or so clones, 95% found once. Deletions cut 4 bases from V and 7 bases from J, with 14 bases between. The germline gives CDR1 GTSNPN, CDR2 SVGIG (reference sequence). The CDR3 totals 12 residues. At least two post-ART and at least one pre-ART PBMC sample were available for each donor. As for this clone: Its matching antigen is unknown.

This material consisted of unsorted PBMCs, taken approximately 11 years after starting antiretroviral therapy. The TCR originated in a man younger than 45 with HIV. The chain has TRBV30 and TRBJ2-7; D is perhaps TRBD1 (5 bases). The CDR3 protein is CAWTGLLGEQYF. The CDR3, as DNA: TGTGCCTGGACAGGGTTGTTGGGGGAGCAGTACTTC.